This T cell receptor beta chain originates from a study of early T cells in non-severe SARS-CoV-2 infection. TCRdb called the 5' RACE reads again in MiXCR, with one record for every CDR3 protein. The table shows 65,000 to 85,000 distinct CDR3 sequences, with around 14% occurring only once. J gave up 5 bases and V 6 bases, and 4 bases lay outside the gene matches. This CDR3 contains 13 residues. The V gene's germline CDR1 is MNHEY and CDR2 SVGAGI. The V gene is TRBV6-5, the J gene TRBJ1-2, with TRBD1 identical over 9 bases. Sample: whole blood. This receptor was obtained from an adult who was a healthcare worker with PCR-confirmed SARS-CoV-2 infection or an uninfected control (not recorded which). CDR3 in amino acids: CASRPGQGYGYTF. The CDR3 DNA reads TGTGCCAGCAGACCCGGACAGGGGTATGGCTACACCTTC.